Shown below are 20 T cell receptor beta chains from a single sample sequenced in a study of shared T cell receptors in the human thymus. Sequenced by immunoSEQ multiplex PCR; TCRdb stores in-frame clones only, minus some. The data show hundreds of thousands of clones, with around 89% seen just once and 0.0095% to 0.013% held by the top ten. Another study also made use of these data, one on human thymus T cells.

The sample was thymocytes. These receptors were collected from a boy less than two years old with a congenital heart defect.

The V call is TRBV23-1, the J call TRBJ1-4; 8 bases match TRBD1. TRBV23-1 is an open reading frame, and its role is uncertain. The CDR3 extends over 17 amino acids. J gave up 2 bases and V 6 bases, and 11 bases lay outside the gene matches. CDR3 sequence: CASSLGQGSRTNEKLFF. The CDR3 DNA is TGCGCCAGCAGCCTTGGACAGGGAAGTAGGACTAATGAAAAACTGTTTTTT.

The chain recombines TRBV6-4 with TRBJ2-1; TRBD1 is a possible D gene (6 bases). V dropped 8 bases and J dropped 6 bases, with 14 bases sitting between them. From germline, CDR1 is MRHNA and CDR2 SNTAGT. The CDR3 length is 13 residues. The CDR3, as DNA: TGTGCCAGCGCTACAGGGAGAGGCAATGAGCAGTTCTTC. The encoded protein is CASATGRGNEQFF.

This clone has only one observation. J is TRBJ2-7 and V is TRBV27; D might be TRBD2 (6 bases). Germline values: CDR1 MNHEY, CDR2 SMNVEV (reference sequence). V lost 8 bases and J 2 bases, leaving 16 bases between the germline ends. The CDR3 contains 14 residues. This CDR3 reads CASSEASVPYEQYF. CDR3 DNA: TGTGCCAGCTCGGAGGCTAGCGTTCCCTACGAGCAGTACTTC.

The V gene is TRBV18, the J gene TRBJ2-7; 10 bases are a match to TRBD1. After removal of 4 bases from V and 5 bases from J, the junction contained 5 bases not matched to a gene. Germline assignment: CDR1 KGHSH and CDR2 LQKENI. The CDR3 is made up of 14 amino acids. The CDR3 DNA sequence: TGTGCCAGCTCACTAGGGGACAGGGGTGACGAGCAGTACTTC. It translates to CASSLGDRGDEQYF.

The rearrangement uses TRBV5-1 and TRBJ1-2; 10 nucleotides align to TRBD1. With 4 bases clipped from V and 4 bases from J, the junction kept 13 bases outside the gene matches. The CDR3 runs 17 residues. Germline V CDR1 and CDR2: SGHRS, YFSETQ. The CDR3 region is CASSEALTGGSSYGYTF. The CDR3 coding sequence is TGCGCCAGCAGCGAAGCCTTGACAGGGGGCTCATCCTATGGCTACACCTTC.

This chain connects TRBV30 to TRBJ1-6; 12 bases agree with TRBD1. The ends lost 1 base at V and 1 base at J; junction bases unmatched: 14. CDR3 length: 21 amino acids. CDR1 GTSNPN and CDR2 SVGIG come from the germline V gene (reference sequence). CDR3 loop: CAWSDRAGTGGFGSYNSPLHF. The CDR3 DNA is TGTGCCTGGAGTGACCGAGCCGGGACAGGGGGCTTTGGGTCCTATAATTCACCCCTCCACTTT.

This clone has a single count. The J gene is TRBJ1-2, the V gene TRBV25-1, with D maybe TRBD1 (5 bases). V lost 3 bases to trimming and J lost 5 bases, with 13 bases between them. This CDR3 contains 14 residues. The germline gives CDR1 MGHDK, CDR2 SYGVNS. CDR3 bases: TGTGCCAGCAGTGATAGTAGGGGCGGATATGGCTACACCTTC. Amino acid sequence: CASSDSRGGYGYTF.

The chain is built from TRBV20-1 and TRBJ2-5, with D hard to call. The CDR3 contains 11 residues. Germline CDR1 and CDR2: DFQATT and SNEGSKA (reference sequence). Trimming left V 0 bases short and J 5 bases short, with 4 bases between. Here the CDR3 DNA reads TGCAGTGCTAGAGATCCGGAGACCCAGTACTTC. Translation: CSARDPETQYF.

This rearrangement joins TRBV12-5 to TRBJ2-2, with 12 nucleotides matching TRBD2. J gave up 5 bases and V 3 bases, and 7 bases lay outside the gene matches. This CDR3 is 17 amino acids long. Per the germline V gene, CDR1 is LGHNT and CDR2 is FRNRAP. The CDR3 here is CASGFLAGGPVTGELFF. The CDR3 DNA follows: TGTGCTAGTGGTTTCCTAGCGGGAGGGCCGGTGACCGGGGAGCTGTTTTTT.

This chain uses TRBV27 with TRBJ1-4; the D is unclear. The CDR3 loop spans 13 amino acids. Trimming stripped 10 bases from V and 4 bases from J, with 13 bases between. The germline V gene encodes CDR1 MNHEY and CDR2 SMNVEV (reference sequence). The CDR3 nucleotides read TGTGCCACCGGAAAGGAGTTTAATGAAAAACTGTTTTTT. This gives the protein CATGKEFNEKLFF.

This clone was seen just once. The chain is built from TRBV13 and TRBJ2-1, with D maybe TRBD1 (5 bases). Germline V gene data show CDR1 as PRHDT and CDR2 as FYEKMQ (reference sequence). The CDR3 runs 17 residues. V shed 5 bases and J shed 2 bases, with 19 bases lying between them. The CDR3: CASSISLNRTAYNEQFF. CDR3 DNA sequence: TGTGCCAGCAGCATAAGTTTGAACAGGACCGCCTACAATGAGCAGTTCTTC.

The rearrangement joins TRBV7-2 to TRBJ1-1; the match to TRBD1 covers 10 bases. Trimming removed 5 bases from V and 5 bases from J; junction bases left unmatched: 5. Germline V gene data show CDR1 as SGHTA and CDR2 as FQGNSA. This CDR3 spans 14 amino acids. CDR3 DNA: TGTGCCAGCAGCAGACAGGGGGCTTGGACTGAAGCTTTCTTT. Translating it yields CASSRQGAWTEAFF.

The CDR3 coding sequence is TGTGCCAGCAGTGTCGACAGGGTTGAGACCCAGTACTTC. Translated, it gives CASSVDRVETQYF. V usage is TRBV27 and J usage is TRBJ2-5; TRBD1 agrees at 7 bases. The CDR3 loop spans 13 amino acids. Germline values: CDR1 MNHEY, CDR2 SMNVEV (reference sequence). The V gene end was trimmed by 5 bases and the J gene end by 5 bases; junction bases not matched to a gene: 5.

CDR3: CASSLRTGDPYGYTF. CDR3 sequence (DNA): TGCGCCAGCAGCTTGCGGACAGGGGACCCCTATGGCTACACCTTC. The chain carries TRBV5-1 and TRBJ1-2; 9 positions agree with TRBD1. The CDR3 loop spans 15 amino acids. From germline, CDR1 is SGHRS and CDR2 YFSETQ. J gave up 4 bases and V 1 base, and 5 bases lay outside the gene matches. The full variable domain, completed using reference TRBV5-1 and TRBJ1-2, is KAGVTQTPRYLIKTRGQQVTLSCSPISGHRSVSWYQQTPGQGLQFLFEYFSETQRNKGNFPGRFSGRQFSNSRSEMNVSTLELGDSALYLCASSLRTGDPYGYTFGSGTRLTVV.

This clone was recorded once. The CDR3 DNA reads TGTGCCAGCAGCAAAAACAACCCCTCGGGGTACAATGAGCAGTTCTTC. Translation: CASSKNNPSGYNEQFF. The chain links TRBV21-1 to TRBJ2-1; TRBD2 reflects the table's D call only, with no check against the DNA. TRBV21-1 is a pseudogene locus. The CDR3 sequence is 16 residues long.

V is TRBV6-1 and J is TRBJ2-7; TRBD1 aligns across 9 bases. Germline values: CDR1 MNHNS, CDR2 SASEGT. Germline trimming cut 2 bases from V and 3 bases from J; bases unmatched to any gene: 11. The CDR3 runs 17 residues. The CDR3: CASSERIRQGGLYEQYF. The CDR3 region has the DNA TGTGCCAGCAGTGAAAGAATTAGACAGGGGGGACTCTACGAGCAGTACTTC.

CDR3 coding DNA: TGTGCCAGCAGCCCTCGTCGGGGTAACTATGGCTACACCTTC. Its translation: CASSPRRGNYGYTF. This rearrangement joins TRBV7-6 to TRBJ1-2; unclear D gene. Between the trimmed V and J ends, which lost 5 bases and 1 base, there was a span of 11 bases. The CDR3 contains 14 residues. In germline, CDR1 is SGHVS, CDR2 FNYEAQ.

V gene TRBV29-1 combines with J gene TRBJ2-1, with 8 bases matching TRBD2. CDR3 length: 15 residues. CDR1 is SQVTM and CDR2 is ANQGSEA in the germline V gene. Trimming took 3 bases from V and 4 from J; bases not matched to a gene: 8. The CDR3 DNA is TGCAGCGTTGACCTCGGACTAGCAGTATACAATGAGCAGTTCTTC. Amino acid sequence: CSVDLGLAVYNEQFF.

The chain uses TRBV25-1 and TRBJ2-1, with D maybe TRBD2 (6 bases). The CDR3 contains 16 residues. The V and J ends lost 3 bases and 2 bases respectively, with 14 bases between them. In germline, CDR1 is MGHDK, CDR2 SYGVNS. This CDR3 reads CASSEDQEGTYNEQFF. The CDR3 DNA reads TGTGCCAGCAGTGAGGATCAGGAGGGCACCTACAATGAGCAGTTCTTC.

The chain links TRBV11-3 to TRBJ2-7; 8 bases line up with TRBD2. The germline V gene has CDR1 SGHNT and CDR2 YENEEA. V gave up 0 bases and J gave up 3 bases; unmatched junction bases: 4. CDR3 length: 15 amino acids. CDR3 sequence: CASSLDGTRSYEQYF. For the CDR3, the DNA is TGTGCCAGCAGCTTAGATGGGACTAGGAGCTACGAGCAGTACTTC.